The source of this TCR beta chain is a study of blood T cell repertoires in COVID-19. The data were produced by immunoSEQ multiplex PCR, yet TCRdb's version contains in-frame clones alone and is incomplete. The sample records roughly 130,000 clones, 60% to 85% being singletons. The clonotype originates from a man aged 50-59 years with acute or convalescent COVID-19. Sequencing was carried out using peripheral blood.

The CDR3 nucleotides are TGTGCCAGCACCATGGGGACTAGCCCACACAATGAGCAGTTCTTC. Its translation is CASTMGTSPHNEQFF. V and J are TRBV27 and TRBJ2-1; 9 positions match TRBD2. This CDR3 has 15 residues. J was trimmed by 5 bases and V by 7 bases; bases with no gene match: 9. CDR1 and CDR2 (germline): MNHEY, SMNVEV (reference sequence).